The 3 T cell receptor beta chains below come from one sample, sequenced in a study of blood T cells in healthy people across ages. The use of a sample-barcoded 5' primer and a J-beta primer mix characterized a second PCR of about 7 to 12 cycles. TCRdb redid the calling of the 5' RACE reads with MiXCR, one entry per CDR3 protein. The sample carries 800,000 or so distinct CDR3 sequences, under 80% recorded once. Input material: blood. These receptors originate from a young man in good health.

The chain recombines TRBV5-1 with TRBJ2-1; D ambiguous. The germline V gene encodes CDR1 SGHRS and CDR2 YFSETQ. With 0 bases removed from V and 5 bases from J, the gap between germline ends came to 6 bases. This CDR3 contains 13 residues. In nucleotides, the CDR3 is TGCGCCAGCAGCTTGGGGTACCACAATGAGCAGTTCTTC. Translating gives CASSLGYHNEQFF.

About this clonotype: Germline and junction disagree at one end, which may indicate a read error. The CDR3 DNA follows: TGTAGTGCTAGGGAGGGGACGTGGACGCAGTATTTT. Encoded protein: CSAREGTWTQYF. The genes are TRBV20-1 and TRBJ2-3, with TRBD2 identical over 7 bases. The CDR3 is made up of 12 amino acids. Germline CDR1 and CDR2: DFQATT and SNEGSKA (reference sequence).

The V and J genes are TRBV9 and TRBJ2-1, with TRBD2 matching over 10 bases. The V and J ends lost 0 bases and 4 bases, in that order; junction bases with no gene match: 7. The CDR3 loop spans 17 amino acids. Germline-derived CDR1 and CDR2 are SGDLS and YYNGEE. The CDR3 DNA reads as TGTGCCAGCAGCGTAGCGGCTAGCGGGGGCCTATACAATGAGCAGTTCTTC. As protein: CASSVAASGGLYNEQFF.